This T cell receptor beta chain was sequenced for a study of CD8 T cells in Susac syndrome. The germline CDR1 and CDR2 sequences are MDHEN and SYDVKM. Unmatched junction bases numbered 4, after V lost 5 bases and J lost 8 bases. The CDR3 length is 13 residues. Random hexamers served to reverse transcribe roughly 0.45 to 1 ug RNA. TCRdb reanalysed the immunoSEQ multiplex PCR reads using MiXCR and keeps one entry per CDR3 protein. The table shows about 300,000 distinct CDR3 sequences, with roughly 85% occurring only once. The chain has TRBV28 and TRBJ1-2, with 11 bases identical to TRBD1. The sample consisted of CD8+ T cells from PBMCs. The sequence came from a human donor with multiple sclerosis. CDR3: CASSPRTGGGYTF. The CDR3, as DNA: TGTGCCAGCAGTCCGCGGACAGGGGGCGGCTACACCTTC.